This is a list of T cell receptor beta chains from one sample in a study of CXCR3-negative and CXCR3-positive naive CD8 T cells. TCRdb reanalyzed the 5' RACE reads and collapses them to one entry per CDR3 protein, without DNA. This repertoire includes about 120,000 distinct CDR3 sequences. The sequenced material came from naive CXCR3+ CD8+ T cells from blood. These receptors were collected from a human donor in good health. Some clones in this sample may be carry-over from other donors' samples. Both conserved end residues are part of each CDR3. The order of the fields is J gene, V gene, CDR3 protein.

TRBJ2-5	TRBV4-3	CASSQERLAGGPLETQYF
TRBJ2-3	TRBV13	CASSPQLAGRTSTDTQYF
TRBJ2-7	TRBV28	CASSPVFGGVNEQYF
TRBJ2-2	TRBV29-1	CSVALAVNTGELFF
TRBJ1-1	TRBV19	CASTNLNTEAFF
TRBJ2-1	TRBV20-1	CSAPKTSGRVDEQFF
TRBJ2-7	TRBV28	CASSTDLTDTLFEQYF
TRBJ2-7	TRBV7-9	CASSDRSSYEQYF
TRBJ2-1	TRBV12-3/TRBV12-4	CASRKTSGGYNEQFF
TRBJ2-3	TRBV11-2	CASSLGRTDTQYF
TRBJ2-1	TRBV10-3	CAISEPGLRGNEQFF
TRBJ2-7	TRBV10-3	CAISDIVGSPYEQYF
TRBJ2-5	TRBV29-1	CSFVRGGRETQYF
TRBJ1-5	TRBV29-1	CSASGETGGFQHF
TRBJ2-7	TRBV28	CASRVPGSEQYF
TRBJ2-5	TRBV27	CASSLGGPETQYF
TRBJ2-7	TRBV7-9	CASSSTTGQALSYEQYF
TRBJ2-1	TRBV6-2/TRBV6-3	CASSALAGGYNEQFF
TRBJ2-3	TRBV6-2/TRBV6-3	CASRQDLGTAGVLTDTQCF
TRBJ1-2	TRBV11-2	CASLGTGYGYTF
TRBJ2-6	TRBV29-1	CSVEVKSSGANVLTF
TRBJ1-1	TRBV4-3	CASSQDIRHSTEAFF
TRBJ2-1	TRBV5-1	CASSLERETDNEQFF
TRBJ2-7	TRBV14	CASSDWGGGYEQYF
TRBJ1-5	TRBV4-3	CASSQDRVSNQPQHF
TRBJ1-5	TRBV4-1	CASSQFGQGPQHF
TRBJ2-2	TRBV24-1	CATSVTDREGTGELFF
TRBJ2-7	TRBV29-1	CSVEDGGHPEQYF
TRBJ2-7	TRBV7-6	CASSTAGINYEQYF
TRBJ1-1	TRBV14	CASSPRGAITEAFF
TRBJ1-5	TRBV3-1	CASSIKRDPYQPQHF
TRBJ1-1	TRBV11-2	CASSLVVRANTEAFF
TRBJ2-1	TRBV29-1	CSETSGSGNEQFF
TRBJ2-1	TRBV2	CATIGTQETNEQFF
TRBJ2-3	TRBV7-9	CASSKPPGENTDTQYF